Many counts were recorded for the clone carrying this T cell receptor (beta chain). The library had UMIs added by 3' ligation of an oligonucleotide to TCR cDNA. Input was roughly 1 to 1,100 ng of DNase-treated total RNA without cell sorting. This sample was included in a study of naive and memory T cell subsets. Germline assignment: CDR1 SEHNR and CDR2 FQNEAQ (reference sequence). The CDR3 runs to 13 residues. V lost 9 bases and J 3 bases, leaving 12 bases between the germline ends. Ligated cDNA underwent four rounds of PCR with nested alpha and beta constant region primers and SP2. TCRdb recomputed calls from the 5' RACE reads with MiXCR, one row per CDR3 protein. The sample lists roughly 60,000 distinct CDR3 sequences, over 7% occurring once.

The rearrangement uses TRBV7-9 and TRBJ1-5; maybe TRBD1 (6 bases). The receptor's source is a male donor in good health. The CDR3 region has the DNA TGTGCCAGTGGAGGGGGGGACAATCAGCCCCAGCATTTT. Its translation: CASGGGDNQPQHF. Drawing the rest from reference TRBV7-9 and TRBJ1-5, the complete variable domain is DTGVSQNPRHKITKRGQNVTFRCDPISEHNRLYWYRQTLGQGPEFLTYFQNEAQLEKSRLLSDRFSAERPKGSFSTLEIQRTEQGDSAMYLCASGGGDNQPQHFGDGTRLSIL.